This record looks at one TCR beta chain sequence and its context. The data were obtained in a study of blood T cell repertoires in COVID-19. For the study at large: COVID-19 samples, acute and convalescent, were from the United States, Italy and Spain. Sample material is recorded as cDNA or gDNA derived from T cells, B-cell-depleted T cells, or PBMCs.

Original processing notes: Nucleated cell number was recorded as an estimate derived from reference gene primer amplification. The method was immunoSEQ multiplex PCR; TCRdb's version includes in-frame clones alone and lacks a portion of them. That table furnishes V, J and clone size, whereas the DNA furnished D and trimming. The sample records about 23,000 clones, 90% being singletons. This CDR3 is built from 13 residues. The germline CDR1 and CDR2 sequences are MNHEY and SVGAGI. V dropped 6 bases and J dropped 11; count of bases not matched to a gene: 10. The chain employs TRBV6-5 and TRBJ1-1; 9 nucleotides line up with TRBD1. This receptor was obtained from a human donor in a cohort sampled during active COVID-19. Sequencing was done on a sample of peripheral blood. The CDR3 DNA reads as TGTGCCAGCAGCACGAACAGGGGGCTTGGGGCTTTCTTT. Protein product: CASSTNRGLGAFF.